The clone carrying this T cell receptor (beta chain) was picked up one time. The antigen remains undetermined. The CDR3 loop spans 13 amino acids. Germline V gene lookup returns CDR1 SGHNT and CDR2 YENEEA. The V end lost 5 bases, the J end lost 3 bases, and 10 bases lay between the germline ends. Tissue processing of the graft released intraepithelial and lamina propria lymphocytes from it. This specimen comes from a study of graft-versus-host responses after intestinal transplantation. Overall study findings and caveats: Among recipient marrow samples, GvH clones were found; some appeared first in ileum or blood.

Assay: immunoSEQ multiplex PCR; the TCRdb copy retains only in-frame clones and omits some. Of about 22,000 clones listed, around 80% are singletons. The sequence was obtained from a human patient who received an intestinal transplant, so some T cells may come from the graft donor. Specimen: ileum tissue, collected 12 days after intestinal transplant. The chain links TRBV11-3 to TRBJ1-2, with D unclear. The CDR3 loop is CASSEGSYYGYTF. The CDR3 bases are TGTGCCAGCAGCGAGGGCAGTTACTATGGCTACACCTTC. The entire variable domain, with the rest obtained from reference TRBV11-3 and TRBJ1-2, is as follows: EAGVVQSPRYKIIEKKQPVAFWCNPISGHNTLYWYLQNLGQGPELLIRYENEEAVDDSQLPKDRFSAERLKGVDSTLKIQPAELGDSAVYLCASSEGSYYGYTFGSGTRLTVV.